Following are 21 T cell receptor beta chains from one sample sequenced in a study of beta chain features in type 1 diabetes. Study-wide findings and caveats: Within each of all four CD4+ subsets, Type 1 diabetes patients had TCRB CDR3s that were moderately but significantly shorter.

Their target antigens are unknown. What was sequenced were expressed TCRB transcripts, since all of the isolated RNA had been reverse transcribed. Generated by immunoSEQ multiplex PCR, the TCRdb table keeps only in-frame clones and is missing some. The profile shows over 600,000 clones, roughly 12% of them singletons. Sequencing used naive CD4+ T cells from blood. Receptors were obtained from a man in his thirties or forties with type 1 diabetes.

This clone was observed a handful of times. The J gene is TRBJ1-2, the V gene TRBV2, with D perhaps matching TRBD1 (5 bases). The CDR3 has 13 residues. V was pared by 1 base and J by 4 bases, with 7 bases between. CDR1 SNHLY and CDR2 FYNNEI come from the germline V gene. This CDR3 is CASSEGTSYGYTF. CDR3 coding DNA: TGTGCCAGCAGTGAAGGGACAAGCTATGGCTACACCTTC.

This clone was observed a few times. The chain recombines TRBV29-1 with TRBJ2-1; 9 bases agree with TRBD2. Germline V CDR1 and CDR2: SQVTM, ANQGSEA. After removal of 5 bases from V and 4 bases from J, the junction contained 3 bases not matched to a gene. This CDR3 is built from 13 residues. The CDR3 is CSVRAGGYNEQFF. CDR3 DNA: TGCAGCGTTAGGGCGGGGGGGTACAATGAGCAGTTCTTC.

This clone was observed a few times. The V and J genes are TRBV12-5 and TRBJ2-2, with 7 bases that match TRBD2. The CDR3 totals 15 residues. Germline V gene sequence: CDR1 LGHNT, CDR2 FRNRAP. After removal of 5 bases from V and 7 bases from J, the junction contained 10 bases not matched to a gene. The DNA of the CDR3 is TGTGCTAGTGGTGTTCGAGCGGGGATGATCGGGGAGCTGTTTTTT. As protein: CASGVRAGMIGELFF.

This clone was recorded a few times. The J gene is TRBJ1-6, the V gene TRBV4-3, with 8 bases lining up with TRBD1. This CDR3 region has 15 residues. Germline CDR1 is LGHNA and CDR2 is YSLEER. The ends lost 3 bases at V and 6 bases at J; junction bases unmatched: 4. Here the CDR3 reads CASSQNDRGNSPLHF. CDR3 coding DNA: TGCGCCAGCAGCCAGAATGACAGGGGTAATTCACCCCTCCACTTT.

This clone has a handful of counts. The chain joins TRBV29-1 to TRBJ1-1, with a weak D call TRBD1 (5 bases). The CDR3 has 14 residues. Between the trimmed V and J ends, which lost 4 bases and 6 bases, there was a span of 18 bases. Germline V gene lookup returns CDR1 SQVTM and CDR2 ANQGSEA. CDR3 sequence: CSVVGLRPGAEAFF. CDR3 DNA: TGCAGCGTTGTTGGACTCCGCCCGGGGGCTGAAGCTTTCTTT.

In regard to this clone: One end of the junction does not line up with germline, which may come from a read error. The V gene is TRBV7-9, the J gene TRBJ2-7; D is possibly TRBD2 (6 bases). The CDR3 extends over 13 amino acids. CDR1 SEHNR and CDR2 FQNEAQ come from the germline V gene (reference sequence). The CDR3 region is CASSSQGDGGEDF. DNA of the CDR3: TGTGCCAGCAGCTCCCAGGGCGACGGGGGTGAAGACTTC.

This sequence joins TRBV11-2 and TRBJ1-4, with 10 bases lining up with TRBD1. Germline CDR1 is SGHAT and CDR2 is FQNNGV. This CDR3 has 14 amino acids. V lost 5 bases and J lost 8; bases outside the gene matches: 5. The CDR3 loop reads CASSGTGVGEKLFF. The CDR3 coding sequence is TGTGCCAGCAGCGGGACAGGGGTAGGGGAAAAACTGTTTTTT.

V is TRBV2 and J is TRBJ2-4, with D perhaps being TRBD1 or TRBD2 (6 bases each). Trimming cost V 8 bases and J 5 bases, with 16 bases left between them. From germline, CDR1 is SNHLY and CDR2 FYNNEI. The CDR3 runs to 14 residues. The CDR3 DNA reads TGTGCCAGCCTGATCGAGGGGGGAGAAAACATTCAGTACTTC. Translation: CASLIEGGENIQYF.

This clone came up a few times. The rearrangement joins TRBV7-2 to TRBJ2-3; D call uncertain. V gave up 4 bases and J gave up 5 bases, with 10 bases separating them. The CDR3 sequence is 13 residues long. Per the germline V gene, CDR1 is SGHTA and CDR2 is FQGNSA. CDR3 amino acids: CASSSNWEDTQYF. In DNA, the CDR3 is TGTGCCAGCAGCTCGAACTGGGAAGATACGCAGTATTTT.

This clone occurred a few times. The V and J genes are TRBV5-8 and TRBJ2-3, with TRBD1 matching over 9 bases. V was pared by 0 bases and J by 2 bases, with 4 bases of the junction left unmatched. Germline values: CDR1 SGHTS, CDR2 YDEGEE. This CDR3 comprises 16 residues. As DNA, the CDR3 is TGTGCCAGCAGCTTGGGGGGACAGGGAGCCACAGATACGCAGTATTTT. Translation gives CASSLGGQGATDTQYF.

Worth noting for this clone: This same CDR3 is encoded by further DNA sequences in the sample. The chain combines TRBV9 with TRBJ1-3; D is undetermined. CDR3 size: 11 residues. From germline, CDR1 is SGDLS and CDR2 YYNGEE. With 7 bases removed from V and 4 bases from J, the gap between germline ends came to 6 bases. The CDR3 here is CASGFGNTIYF. DNA of the CDR3: TGTGCCAGCGGTTTCGGAAACACCATATATTTT.

This clone was recorded a few times. This sequence joins TRBV27 and TRBJ1-4; tentative D call: TRBD1 (6 bases). The ends were cut back, 8 bases at V and 10 bases at J, with 20 bases in the middle. Per the germline V gene, CDR1 is MNHEY and CDR2 is SMNVEV (reference sequence). This CDR3 has 14 residues. In DNA, the CDR3 is TGTGCCAGCGGCCCTACAGGGTCCATATCAAAACTGTTTTTT. Its protein product is CASGPTGSISKLFF.

This clone showed up just a few times. The chain is built from TRBV11-3 and TRBJ2-1; D ambiguous. This CDR3 spans 12 amino acids. The germline V and J ends were trimmed by 2 bases and 12 bases, with 11 bases remaining between them. Germline CDR1 SGHNT, CDR2 YENEEA. The CDR3 reads CASSLRDMVQFF. The CDR3 DNA is TGTGCCAGCAGCTTAAGGGATATGGTGCAGTTCTTC. Looking up the rest from reference TRBV11-3 and TRBJ2-1 gives the full variable domain: EAGVVQSPRYKIIEKKQPVAFWCNPISGHNTLYWYLQNLGQGPELLIRYENEEAVDDSQLPKDRFSAERLKGVDSTLKIQPAELGDSAVYLCASSLRDMVQFFGPGTRLTVL.

This clone came up a few times. This chain connects TRBV28 to TRBJ1-2; D gene ambiguous. This CDR3 is 12 amino acids long. Trimming took off 3 bases at V and 4 bases at J, with 6 bases between the two ends. From germline, CDR1 is MDHEN and CDR2 SYDVKM. Here the CDR3 reads CASSFSSYGYTF. CDR3 nucleotide sequence: TGTGCCAGCAGTTTCTCGAGCTATGGCTACACCTTC.

This sequence joins TRBV6-6 and TRBJ2-1; D is unclear. V lost 6 bases and J lost 8, with 8 bases in between. The CDR3 length is 11 residues. The germline V gene has CDR1 MNHNY and CDR2 SVGAGI (reference sequence). CDR3 bases: TGTGCCAGCAGCCATGGCTATGAGCAGTTCTTC. Protein product: CASSHGYEQFF.

As DNA, the CDR3 is TGTGCCAGCACCAAATACTTCGGGGCGAGTGTCAATGAGCAGTTCTTC. This gives the protein CASTKYFGASVNEQFF. J is TRBJ2-1 and V is TRBV28; tentatively, D is TRBD1 or TRBD2 (5 bases each). The V end lost 7 bases, the J end lost 6 bases, and 22 bases lay between the germline ends. Germline lookup yields CDR1 MDHEN and CDR2 SYDVKM. This CDR3 has 16 amino acids. The whole variable domain, filled in from reference TRBV28 and TRBJ2-1, reads DVKVTQSSRYLVKRTGEKVFLECVQDMDHENMFWYRQDPGLGLRLIYFSYDVKMKEKGDIPEGYSVSREKKERFSLILESASTNQTSMYLCASTKYFGASVNEQFFGPGTRLTVL.

The chain recombines TRBV7-2 with TRBJ2-2, with D unresolved. Trimming stripped 1 base from V and 8 bases from J, with 14 bases between. Per germline, CDR1 SGHTA and CDR2 FQGNSA. The CDR3 contains 15 residues. The CDR3 DNA reads TGTGCCAGCAGCTTAGTTCGGCCGCCCGAAGGGGAGCTGTTTTTT. This translates into CASSLVRPPEGELFF.

This clone was counted a few times. This chain links TRBV7-9 with TRBJ2-5; D remains unclear. Germline V gene data show CDR1 as SEHNR and CDR2 as FQNEAQ (reference sequence). V lost 8 bases and J 1 base, leaving 11 bases between the germline ends. The CDR3 contains 13 residues. Here the CDR3 DNA reads TGTGCCAGCCTTACAGAGCTCCAAGAGACCCAGTACTTC. Translation: CASLTELQETQYF.

The chain carries TRBV11-2 and TRBJ1-4, with D unresolved. This CDR3 is built from 12 residues. V was cut by 3 bases and J by 5 bases, with 4 bases left in between. Germline V lookup: CDR1 SGHAT, CDR2 FQNNGV. The CDR3 DNA reads as TGTGCCAGCAGCTTTCAGAATGAAAAACTGTTTTTT. It yields the protein CASSFQNEKLFF. Complete variable domain (other parts from reference TRBV11-2 and TRBJ1-4): EAGVAQSPRYKIIEKRQSVAFWCNPISGHATLYWYQQILGQGPKLLIQFQNNGVVDDSQLPKDRFSAERLKGVDSTLKIQPAKLEDSAVYLCASSFQNEKLFFGSGTQLSVL.

This rearrangement joins TRBV29-1 to TRBJ1-4; TRBD1 is a possible D gene (6 bases). This CDR3 spans 14 amino acids. Trimming cost V 3 bases and J 3 bases, with 11 bases left between them. Germline V gene data show CDR1 as SQVTM and CDR2 as ANQGSEA. This CDR3 reads CSVDGGQANEKLFF. CDR3 DNA: TGCAGCGTTGACGGGGGGCAGGCTAATGAAAAACTGTTTTTT.

The chain couples TRBV5-4 to TRBJ1-5; 9 nucleotides match TRBD1. Germline V gives CDR1 SGHNT, CDR2 YYREEE (reference sequence). V was pared by 2 bases and J by 3 bases, with 0 bases of the junction left unmatched. The CDR3 totals 14 residues. In nucleotides, the CDR3 is TGTGCCAGCAGCTTACAGGGGGCCAATCAGCCCCAGCATTTT. Protein product: CASSLQGANQPQHF.